The rows below give T cell receptor beta chains drawn from one sample of a study of blood T cell repertoires in COVID-19. Only in-frame clones appear in the TCRdb table, and some are missing; sequencing was by immunoSEQ multiplex PCR. The data contain 210,000 or so clones, 85% to 90% of them singletons. Sequenced: peripheral blood. Receptors were obtained from a man aged 45-65 years with acute or convalescent COVID-19. Each CDR3 is given with its conserved first and last residue. A D gene is named only where the DNA matches it firmly.

CDR3: CASSQPGGGYGYTF; DNA: TGTGCCAGCAGCCAACCGGGCGGAGGGTATGGCTACACCTTC; V: TRBV3-1/TRBV3-2; D: .; length: 14; J: TRBJ1-2
CDR3: CASSPRTGGSNSPLHF; DNA: TGCGCCAGCAGCCCCAGGACAGGGGGCTCGAATTCACCCCTCCACTTT; V: TRBV5-1; D: TRBD1; length: 16; J: TRBJ1-6
CDR3: CASSLIGGSLAGVSSYEQYF; DNA: TGTGCCAGCAGTTTAATCGGGGGCTCACTAGCGGGAGTGAGTTCCTACGAGCAGTACTTC; V: TRBV27; D: TRBD2; length: 20; J: TRBJ2-7
CDR3: CASSLPSSGNTIYF; DNA: TGTGCCAGCAGCTTACCGAGCTCTGGAAACACCATATATTTT; V: TRBV7-6; D: .; length: 14; J: TRBJ1-3
CDR3: CASSTNQGHYNEQFF; DNA: TGTGCCAGCAGCACTAACCAGGGCCACTACAATGAGCAGTTCTTC; V: TRBV3-1/TRBV3-2; D: .; length: 15; J: TRBJ2-1
CDR3: CASSYTPGYNEQFF; DNA: TGTGCCAGCAGTTACACCCCAGGGTACAATGAGCAGTTCTTC; V: TRBV6-5; D: .; length: 14; J: TRBJ2-1
CDR3: CASSLLDSPNEKLFF; DNA: TGTGCCAGCAGTTTATTGGACAGCCCTAATGAAAAACTGTTTTTT; V: TRBV27; D: .; length: 15; J: TRBJ1-4
CDR3: CASSEFNRRSGNTIYF; DNA: TGTGCCAGCAGTGAATTTAACAGACGCTCTGGAAACACCATATATTTT; V: TRBV25-1; D: .; length: 16; J: TRBJ1-3
CDR3: CASSLGAQATFF; DNA: TGTGCCAGCAGCCTGGGCGCGCAGGCGACATTCTTC; V: TRBV7-9; D: .; length: 12; J: TRBJ1-2
CDR3: CAISERDTQYF; DNA: TGTGCCATCAGTGAGCGGGATACGCAGTATTTT; V: TRBV10-3; D: .; length: 11; J: TRBJ2-3
CDR3: CASSSLNPGLAVSSYNEQFF; DNA: TGTGCCAGCAGTTCCTTAAACCCGGGACTAGCGGTAAGCTCCTACAATGAGCAGTTCTTC; V: TRBV28; D: TRBD2; length: 20; J: TRBJ2-1
CDR3: CASSVDFTGSSYEQYF; DNA: TGTGCCAGCAGCGTAGATTTTACAGGGAGCTCCTACGAGCAGTACTTC; V: TRBV9; D: .; length: 16; J: TRBJ2-7
CDR3: CASSVLAGGGTDTQYF; DNA: TGTGCCAGCAGTGTGCTAGCGGGAGGAGGGACAGATACGCAGTATTTT; V: TRBV6-4; D: TRBD2; length: 16; J: TRBJ2-3
CDR3: CASSPGTERLGIDEQFF; DNA: TGCGCCAGCAGTCCCGGGACAGAGAGACTAGGGATCGATGAGCAGTTCTTC; V: TRBV10-1; D: .; length: 17; J: TRBJ2-1
CDR3: CASSLSTRQITDTQYF; DNA: TGCGCCAGCAGTCTTTCAACTCGACAGATTACAGATACGCAGTATTTT; V: TRBV23-1; D: .; length: 16; J: TRBJ2-3
CDR3: CASSQDRGARETQYF; DNA: TGCGCCAGCAGCCAAGACCGGGGGGCGAGAGAGACCCAGTACTTC; V: TRBV4-1; D: .; length: 15; J: TRBJ2-5
CDR3: CASSLGLAALRSYNEQFF; DNA: TGTGCCAGCAGCTTAGGTCTAGCGGCCTTAAGGTCCTACAATGAGCAGTTCTTC; V: TRBV11-2; D: TRBD2; length: 18; J: TRBJ2-1
CDR3: CSVAERQGGRTDTQYF; DNA: TGCAGCGTAGCCGAACGACAGGGTGGGCGCACAGATACGCAGTATTTT; V: TRBV29-1; D: TRBD1; length: 16; J: TRBJ2-3
CDR3: CASRRLAGERYEQYF; DNA: TGCGCCAGCAGGAGACTAGCGGGAGAAAGATACGAGCAGTACTTC; V: TRBV5-1; D: TRBD2; length: 15; J: TRBJ2-7
CDR3: CASSFESNTIYF; DNA: TGTGCCAGCAGCTTTGAAAGCAACACCATATATTTT; V: TRBV7-2; D: .; length: 12; J: TRBJ1-3
CDR3: CATSRELFGGATNEKLFF; DNA: TGTGCCACCAGCAGAGAACTTTTCGGGGGAGCAACTAATGAAAAACTGTTTTTT; V: TRBV15; D: .; length: 18; J: TRBJ1-4
CDR3: CAISTGTGSTGELFF; DNA: TGTGCCATCAGCACCGGGACAGGGAGCACCGGGGAGCTGTTTTTT; V: TRBV10-3; D: TRBD1; length: 15; J: TRBJ2-2
CDR3: CASSPPTGLGYTF; DNA: TGTGCCAGCAGCCCCCCCACAGGGCTTGGCTACACCTTC; V: TRBV14; D: .; length: 13; J: TRBJ1-2
CDR3: CASRRQGFNQPQHF; DNA: TGTGCCAGCAGACGACAGGGGTTCAATCAGCCCCAGCATTTT; V: TRBV7-8; D: TRBD1; length: 14; J: TRBJ1-5
CDR3: CASRPTGGGVGYTF; DNA: TGTGCCAGCAGGCCCACAGGGGGAGGGGTTGGCTACACCTTC; V: TRBV27; D: TRBD1; length: 14; J: TRBJ1-2
CDR3: CASSFWLAGGHIRELFF; DNA: TGTGCCAGCAGCTTTTGGCTAGCGGGGGGGCACATCCGGGAGCTGTTTTTT; V: TRBV5-6; D: TRBD2; length: 17; J: TRBJ2-2
CDR3: CASSQAIGTGSYNEQFF; DNA: TGCGCCAGCAGCCAGGCTATAGGGACAGGGTCCTACAATGAGCAGTTCTTC; V: TRBV4-1; D: TRBD1; length: 17; J: TRBJ2-1
CDR3: CSASRGGGSRTEAFF; DNA: TGCAGTGCTAGTCGAGGAGGCGGGAGCCGGACTGAAGCTTTCTTT; V: TRBV20-1; D: .; length: 15; J: TRBJ1-1
CDR3: CASSPIQGPETQYF; DNA: TGTGCCAGCAGCCCCATCCAGGGCCCAGAGACCCAGTACTTC; V: TRBV3-1/TRBV3-2; D: .; length: 14; J: TRBJ2-5
CDR3: CASSLGGINGYTF; DNA: TGTGCCAGCAGTTTGGGAGGGATAAATGGCTACACCTTC; V: TRBV12-3/TRBV12-4; D: .; length: 13; J: TRBJ1-2